These 30 T cell receptor beta chains came from one sample sequenced in a study of T-cell memory formation after mild COVID-19 (dated by TCRdb to the early 2020s). Libraries were made using 5' RACE. Reads for this sample came from an Illumina NovaSeq 6000. In TCRdb, the public reads were trimmed at Q25 with fastp and aligned with MiXCR, with productive beta chains retained. Rows merge per CDR3 protein into single entries with the most common DNA and genes. In this sample the table shows 350,000 or so distinct CDR3 sequences, 21% of which occur a single time. The ten largest clonotypes hold approximately 12% of the sample. Sequenced input: PBMCs or a T cell subset sorted from them (not recorded which). Receptors originate from an adult woman who had mild COVID-19 (a few samples of this study predate the infection). The sample titles of this study are shuffled in the database, so cell type and time point are left out; the donor was told from shared clones.

The V and J genes are TRBV5-1 and TRBJ1-1; no clear D. This CDR3 is 15 amino acids long. The germline V gene encodes CDR1 SGHRS and CDR2 YFSETQ. V shed 3 bases and J shed 0 bases, with 12 bases lying between them. CDR3 DNA: TGCGCCAGCAGCTCCGACAAGGCCTTGAACACTGAAGCTTTCTTT. Protein sequence: CASSSDKALNTEAFF. The full variable domain, with the rest looked up from reference TRBV5-1 and TRBJ1-1, is KAGVTQTPRYLIKTRGQQVTLSCSPISGHRSVSWYQQTPGQGLQFLFEYFSETQRNKGNFPGRFSGRQFSNSRSEMNVSTLELGDSALYLCASSSDKALNTEAFFGQGTRLTVV.

The chain has TRBV30 and TRBJ2-7, with a tentative D call TRBD1 (6 bases). Trimming cost V 5 bases and J 3 bases, with 11 bases left between them. Germline values: CDR1 GTSNPN, CDR2 SVGIG (reference sequence). The CDR3 has 12 residues. This CDR3 reads CAWGTTGYEQYF. The CDR3 bases are TGTGCCTGGGGGACAACGGGCTACGAGCAGTACTTC.

CDR3 nucleotides: TGTGCCAGCAGCCCACCCGAGGGACAGCATGAAGCTTTCTTT. Protein: CASSPPEGQHEAFF. This chain uses TRBV7-2 with TRBJ1-1; 7 bases match TRBD1. Germline V gene data show CDR1 as SGHTA and CDR2 as FQGNSA. Germline trimming cut 5 bases from V and 7 bases from J; bases unmatched to any gene: 10. The CDR3 sequence is 14 residues long.

This clonotype was seen more than once but under ten times. V gene TRBV9 combines with J gene TRBJ1-2; 11 bases line up with TRBD1. V was pared by 2 bases and J by 4 bases, with 10 bases of the junction left unmatched. The germline gives CDR1 SGDLS, CDR2 YYNGEE. CDR3 length: 17 residues. The DNA of the CDR3 is TGTGCCAGCAGCGTTTTTGGACAGGGGGCTGGAATCTATGGCTACACCTTC. The encoded protein is CASSVFGQGAGIYGYTF.

On this clonotype itself: A single base separates this from a much larger clone, so it may be a read error. This chain links TRBV4-2 with TRBJ2-7, with D hard to call. The CDR3 spans 12 residues. CDR1 is LGHNA, CDR2 YNFKEQ, per germline. The CDR3 spells CVSSQDAYEQYF. The CDR3 DNA reads as TGTGTCAGCAGCCAAGACGCCTACGAGCAGTACTTC.

The table lists this clonotype with many counts. The chain joins TRBV4-3 to TRBJ2-1; 10 nucleotides align to TRBD2. V shed 3 bases, J shed 10 bases, and the junction held 12 bases outside the gene matches. The germline V gene has CDR1 LGHNA and CDR2 YSLEER. CDR3 size: 16 residues. The CDR3 DNA reads as TGCGCCAGCAGCCATATGGGGGAGCGGGAGGGCCGCGAGCAGTTCTTC. Its protein product is CASSHMGEREGREQFF.

In this sample, this clonotype turned up a few times. The V and J genes are TRBV5-1 and TRBJ2-7, with 11 bases identical to TRBD2. The germline V gene encodes CDR1 SGHRS and CDR2 YFSETQ. There are 15 residues in the CDR3. V shed 3 bases, J shed 4 bases, and the junction held 6 bases outside the gene matches. CDR3 DNA sequence: TGCGCCAGCAGCTATTGGACTAGCGGGTCATACGAGCAGTACTTC. Translation: CASSYWTSGSYEQYF.

The table lists this clonotype with a few counts. The chain couples TRBV5-1 to TRBJ2-6; perhaps TRBD1 as D (6 bases). This CDR3 contains 20 residues. V lost 3 bases to trimming and J lost 1 base, with 23 bases between them. The germline V gene has CDR1 SGHRS and CDR2 YFSETQ. The CDR3: CASSSLAGQSPISGANVLTF. The CDR3 nucleotides are TGCGCCAGCAGCTCACTTGCTGGACAGTCCCCGATATCTGGGGCCAACGTCCTGACTTTC.

The chain joins TRBV21-1 to TRBJ2-5; the table calls TRBD1, which could not be checked here. TRBV21-1 is a listed pseudogene. This CDR3 has 11 amino acids. The CDR3 DNA is TGTGCCGTCCCTGGTTTGGGGACCCAGTACTTC. Its protein product is CAVPGLGTQYF.

The rearrangement uses TRBV5-1 and TRBJ2-5; maybe TRBD2 (6 bases). CDR1 is SGHRS, CDR2 YFSETQ, per germline. The CDR3 totals 15 residues. V gave up 6 bases and J gave up 1 base, with 16 bases separating them. The CDR3 DNA follows: TGCGCCAGCACGAGCGACGGAGGGTTCCAAGAGACCCAGTACTTC. Translated, it gives CASTSDGGFQETQYF.

This clonotype was seen repeatedly, ten times or more. The J gene is TRBJ1-1, the V gene TRBV5-1, with TRBD1 as a possible D gene (6 bases). The germline V gene encodes CDR1 SGHRS and CDR2 YFSETQ. The CDR3 consists of 14 residues. Trimming left V 0 bases short and J 8 bases short, with 14 bases between. The DNA for the CDR3 is TGCGCCAGCAGCTTGGGACAGGTGGAATCCGAAGCTTTCTTT. Its translation: CASSLGQVESEAFF.

The chain combines TRBV18 with TRBJ1-1, with 12 bases matching TRBD1. J lost 5 bases, V lost 3 bases, and 7 bases had no gene match. The germline V gene encodes CDR1 KGHSH and CDR2 LQKENI. This CDR3 has 16 residues. The CDR3 spells CASSPGTGGVGTEAFF. The CDR3, as DNA: TGTGCCAGCTCACCCGGGACAGGGGGCGTCGGTACTGAAGCTTTCTTT. The complete variable domain, with remaining parts taken from reference TRBV18 and TRBJ1-1, reads NAGVMQNPRHLVRRRGQEARLRCSPMKGHSHVYWYRQLPEEGLKFMVYLQKENIIDESGMPKERFSAEFPKEGPSILRIQQVVRGDSAAYFCASSPGTGGVGTEAFFGQGTRLTVV.

This clonotype was seen a few times. The chain has TRBV6-5 and TRBJ2-1, with D maybe TRBD1 (6 bases). The CDR3 contains 16 residues. CDR1 MNHEY and CDR2 SVGAGI come from the germline V gene. Trimming cost V 2 bases and J 2 bases, with 13 bases left between them. CDR3: CASSYGDTPAYNEQFF. CDR3 DNA sequence: TGTGCCAGCAGTTACGGGGACACCCCAGCCTACAATGAGCAGTTCTTC.

This clonotype has ten or more counts. The V call is TRBV29-1, the J call TRBJ2-3, with TRBD2 as a possible D gene (6 bases). The CDR3 is 12 residues long. Germline V lookup: CDR1 SQVTM, CDR2 ANQGSEA. V dropped 4 bases and J dropped 1 base, with 6 bases sitting between them. CDR3 DNA: TGCAGCGTTGCTAGCGGCACAGATACGCAGTATTTT. Its translation: CSVASGTDTQYF.

This clonotype was seen at least ten times. One end of the junction fails to match germline, which may point to a read error. V is TRBV5-1 and J is TRBJ2-5; 7 nucleotides line up with TRBD2. The CDR3 contains 13 residues. The germline V gene has CDR1 SGHRS and CDR2 YFSETQ. This chain's CDR3 is CASSLAGGETQYF. The CDR3 bases are TGTGCCAGCAGCTTAGCGGGCGGAGAGACCCAGTACTTC.

This clonotype was observed a few times. The V and J genes are TRBV3-1 and TRBJ1-1; maybe TRBD1 (5 bases). CDR3 size: 18 residues. CDR1 is LGHDT and CDR2 is YNNKEL in the germline V gene (reference sequence). With 0 bases removed from V and 1 base from J, the gap between germline ends came to 18 bases. The CDR3 reads CASSQELIRAGGNTEAFF. CDR3 nucleotides: TGTGCCAGCAGCCAAGAGTTAATCAGGGCAGGCGGGAACACTGAAGCTTTCTTT.

This clonotype was counted a few times. The gene calls are TRBV7-3 and TRBJ1-2; 9 bases fit TRBD1. J lost 6 bases, V lost 2 bases, and 4 bases had no gene match. Germline CDR1 and CDR2: SGHTA and FQGTGA. This CDR3 comprises 14 residues. The CDR3 protein is CASSLQGTGNGYTF. In nucleotides, the CDR3 is TGTGCCAGCAGCTTACAGGGGACAGGGAATGGCTACACCTTC.

This clonotype was detected a few times. This chain links TRBV19 with TRBJ1-2; maybe TRBD1 (5 bases). V was clipped by 1 base and J by 0 bases, with 12 bases between them. Germline CDR1 and CDR2: LNHDA and SQIVND (reference sequence). The CDR3 contains 16 residues. This CDR3 reads CASSIAIAGPNYGYTF. The CDR3 coding sequence is TGTGCCAGTAGTATAGCCATTGCAGGGCCTAACTATGGCTACACCTTC. Complete variable domain (other parts from reference TRBV19 and TRBJ1-2): DGGITQSPKYLFRKEGQNVTLSCEQNLNHDAMYWYRQDPGQGLRLIYYSQIVNDFQKGDIAEGYSVSREKKESFPLTVTSAQKNPTAFYLCASSIAIAGPNYGYTFGSGTRLTVV.

The genes are TRBV7-9 and TRBJ2-4; D is possibly TRBD1 (6 bases). The CDR3 covers 13 residues. V lost 3 bases to trimming and J lost 6 bases, with 9 bases between them. Germline V gives CDR1 SEHNR, CDR2 FQNEAQ (reference sequence). CDR3 loop: CASSLSGVNIQYF. CDR3 bases: TGTGCCAGCAGCTTGTCAGGGGTAAACATTCAGTACTTC.

This clonotype was seen only a few times. The chain couples TRBV5-1 to TRBJ2-1; D may match TRBD1 or TRBD2 (5 bases each). CDR1 SGHRS and CDR2 YFSETQ come from the germline V gene. The CDR3 runs 14 residues. Trimming pared 3 bases from V and 2 bases from J, leaving 9 bases between. This CDR3 is CASSSGRPYNEQFF. Here the CDR3 DNA reads TGCGCCAGCAGCTCGGGACGGCCCTACAATGAGCAGTTCTTC. Combining the CDR3 with reference TRBV5-1 and TRBJ2-1 gives the whole variable domain KAGVTQTPRYLIKTRGQQVTLSCSPISGHRSVSWYQQTPGQGLQFLFEYFSETQRNKGNFPGRFSGRQFSNSRSEMNVSTLELGDSALYLCASSSGRPYNEQFFGPGTRLTVL.

This clonotype appeared a few times. The chain carries TRBV25-1 and TRBJ2-3, with unresolved D. The germline V gene encodes CDR1 MGHDK and CDR2 SYGVNS. Trimming pared 8 bases from V and 6 bases from J, leaving 9 bases between. The CDR3 loop spans 11 amino acids. The CDR3 loop reads CASLNQDTQYF. The CDR3 DNA reads TGTGCCAGCCTTAACCAGGATACGCAGTATTTT. Drawing the rest from reference TRBV25-1 and TRBJ2-3, the complete variable domain is EADIYQTPRYLVIGTGKKITLECSQTMGHDKMYWYQQDPGMELHLIHYSYGVNSTEKGDLSSESTVSRIRTEHFPLTLESARPSHTSQYLCASLNQDTQYFGPGTRLTVL.

Only a few counts were recorded for this clonotype. As DNA, the CDR3 is TGTGCCAGCAGCTCCGGGCCCTCCTACGAGCAGTACTTC. Protein product: CASSSGPSYEQYF. The chain has TRBV11-1 and TRBJ2-7; D is ambiguous. The ends were cut back, 4 bases at V and 0 bases at J, with 7 bases in the middle. CDR3 length: 13 residues. In germline, CDR1 is SGHAT, CDR2 FQDESV (reference sequence).

This rearrangement joins TRBV7-8 to TRBJ2-7; TRBD1 matches at 9 bases. The V gene end was trimmed by 7 bases and the J gene end by 1 base; junction bases not matched to a gene: 20. Germline loops: CDR1 SGHVS, CDR2 FQNEAQ. The CDR3 covers 19 residues. The CDR3 loop is CASTPDGGGQGTASYEQYF. The DNA of the CDR3 is TGTGCCAGCACCCCCGACGGTGGGGGACAGGGTACCGCGTCCTACGAGCAGTACTTC.

The CDR3 region has the DNA TGTGCCATCGCTCGGCGGAACCCCGGGGATACGCAGTATTTT. Translated, it gives CAIARRNPGDTQYF. The chain joins TRBV10-3 to TRBJ2-3, with unresolved D. Germline assignment: CDR1 ENHRY and CDR2 SYGVKD. The V end was cut by 8 bases, the J end by 6 bases, with 18 bases between. This CDR3 is built from 14 residues.

This chain links TRBV18 with TRBJ2-7; 7 nucleotides match TRBD2. Unmatched junction bases numbered 5, after V lost 1 base and J lost 2 bases. The germline V gene encodes CDR1 KGHSH and CDR2 LQKENI. The CDR3 is made up of 15 amino acids. CDR3 sequence: CASSPREGTAYEQYF. DNA for the CDR3: TGTGCCAGCTCACCACGGGAGGGAACAGCCTACGAGCAGTACTTC.

The chain joins TRBV10-2 to TRBJ2-7; D is perhaps TRBD1 (5 bases). The V end lost 6 bases, the J end lost 1 base, and 19 bases lay between the germline ends. CDR3 length: 16 amino acids. The germline V gene has CDR1 WSHSY and CDR2 SAAADI. The CDR3 sequence is CASRQSGRASSYEQYF. The CDR3 DNA reads as TGCGCCAGCAGACAATCTGGCAGGGCTTCTTCCTACGAGCAGTACTTC.

V and J are TRBV18 and TRBJ1-1; 8 bases fit TRBD1. Per the germline V gene, CDR1 is KGHSH and CDR2 is LQKENI. Unmatched junction bases numbered 11, after V lost 7 bases and J lost 4 bases. This CDR3 has 15 amino acids. The CDR3 region is CASLRQGRDSTEAFF. The CDR3 bases are TGTGCCAGCTTACGACAGGGGCGCGATAGCACTGAAGCTTTCTTT.

The chain combines TRBV7-8 with TRBJ2-7; D uncertain. V lost 2 bases to trimming and J lost 0 bases, with 14 bases between them. CDR3 length equals 16 residues. Germline V lookup: CDR1 SGHVS, CDR2 FQNEAQ. The CDR3 protein is CASSLSKTLSSYEQYF. The CDR3 coding sequence is TGTGCCAGCAGCTTATCTAAGACTCTAAGCTCCTACGAGCAGTACTTC. The full variable domain, its missing parts supplied by reference TRBV7-8 and TRBJ2-7, is GAGVSQSPRYKVAKRGQDVALRCDPISGHVSLFWYQQALGQGPEFLTYFQNEAQLDKSGLPSDRFFAERPEGSVSTLKIQRTQQEDSAVYLCASSLSKTLSSYEQYFGPGTRLTVT.

This clonotype was counted only a few times. V gene TRBV6-6 combines with J gene TRBJ2-2; D is undetermined. In germline, CDR1 is MNHNY, CDR2 SVGAGI (reference sequence). V was pared by 0 bases and J by 6 bases, with 5 bases between. The CDR3 contains 13 residues. CDR3 DNA sequence: TGTGCCAGCAGTTACTCGATTCCCGGGGAGCTGTTTTTT. It codes for CASSYSIPGELFF.

This chain links TRBV7-9 with TRBJ2-7, with a tentative D call TRBD1 (7 bases). This CDR3 has 14 amino acids. Germline V gene sequence: CDR1 SEHNR, CDR2 FQNEAQ (reference sequence). The ends were cut back, 5 bases at V and 3 bases at J, with 14 bases in the middle. The CDR3 DNA sequence: TGTGCCAGCAGCAGCCAGGGGGAGGTCTACGAGCAGTACTTC. This sequence encodes CASSSQGEVYEQYF.